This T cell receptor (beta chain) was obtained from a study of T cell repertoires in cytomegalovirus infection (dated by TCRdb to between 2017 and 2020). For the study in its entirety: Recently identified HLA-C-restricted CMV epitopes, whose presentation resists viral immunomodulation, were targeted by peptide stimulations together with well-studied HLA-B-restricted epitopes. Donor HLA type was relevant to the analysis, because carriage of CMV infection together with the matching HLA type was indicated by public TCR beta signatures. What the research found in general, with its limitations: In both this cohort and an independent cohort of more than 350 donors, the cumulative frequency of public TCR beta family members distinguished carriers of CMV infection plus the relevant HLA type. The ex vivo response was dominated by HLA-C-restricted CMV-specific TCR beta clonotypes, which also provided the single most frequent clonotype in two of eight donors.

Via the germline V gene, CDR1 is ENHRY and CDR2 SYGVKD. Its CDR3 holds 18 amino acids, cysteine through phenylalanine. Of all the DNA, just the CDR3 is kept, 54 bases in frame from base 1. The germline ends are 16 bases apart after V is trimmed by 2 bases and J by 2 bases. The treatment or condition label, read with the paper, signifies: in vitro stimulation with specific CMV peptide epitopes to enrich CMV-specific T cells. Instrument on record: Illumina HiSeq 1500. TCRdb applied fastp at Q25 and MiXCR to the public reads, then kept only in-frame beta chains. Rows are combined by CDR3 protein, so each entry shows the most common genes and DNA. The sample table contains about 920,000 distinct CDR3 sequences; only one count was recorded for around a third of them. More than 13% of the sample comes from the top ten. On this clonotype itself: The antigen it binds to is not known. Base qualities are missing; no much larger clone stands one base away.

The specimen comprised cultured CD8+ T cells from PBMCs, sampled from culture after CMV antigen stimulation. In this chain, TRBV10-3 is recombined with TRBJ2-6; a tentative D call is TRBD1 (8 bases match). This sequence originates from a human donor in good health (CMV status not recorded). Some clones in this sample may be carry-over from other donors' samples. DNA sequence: TGTGCCATCAGTGAGATTTGGACAGGGAGGGCTGGGGCCAACGTCCTGACTTTC. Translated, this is CAISEIWTGRAGANVLTF.